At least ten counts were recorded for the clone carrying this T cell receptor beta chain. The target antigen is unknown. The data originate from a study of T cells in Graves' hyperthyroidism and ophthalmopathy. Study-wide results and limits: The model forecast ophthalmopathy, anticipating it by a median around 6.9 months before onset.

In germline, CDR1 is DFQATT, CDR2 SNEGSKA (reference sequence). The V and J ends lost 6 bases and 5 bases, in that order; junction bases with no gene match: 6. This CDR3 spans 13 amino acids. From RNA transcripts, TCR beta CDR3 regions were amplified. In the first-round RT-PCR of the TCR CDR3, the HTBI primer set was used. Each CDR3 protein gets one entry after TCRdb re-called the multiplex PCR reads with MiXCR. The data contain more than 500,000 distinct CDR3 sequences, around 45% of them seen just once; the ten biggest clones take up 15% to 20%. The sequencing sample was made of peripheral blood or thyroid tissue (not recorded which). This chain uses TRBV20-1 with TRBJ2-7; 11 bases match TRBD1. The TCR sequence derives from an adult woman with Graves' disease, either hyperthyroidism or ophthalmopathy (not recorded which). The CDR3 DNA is TGCAGTGCCCCGGGACAGGGGGGCGACGAGCAGTACTTC. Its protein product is CSAPGQGGDEQYF.